The TCR beta chain under discussion was sequenced for a study of T cells in Graves' hyperthyroidism and ophthalmopathy. Researchers amplified the TCR beta CDR3 regions from RNA transcripts. When the TCR CDR3 underwent first-round RT-PCR, the HTBI primer set was used. In TCRdb, the multiplex PCR reads were re-called with MiXCR into one record per CDR3 protein. The table shows fewer than 500,000 distinct CDR3 sequences, with 13% occurring only once. Deletions cut 6 bases from V and 3 bases from J, with 11 bases between. The CDR3 loop spans 13 amino acids. CDR1 is ENHRY, CDR2 SYGVKD, per germline. General observations from the study: The authors' 13 V-J model separated ophthalmopathy from stable hyperthyroidism. In the blood, most expanded thyroid clonotypes above 0.001 appeared as well.

As to this clonotype: No antigen is known for it. With a much larger clone just one base away, this may be a read error. The CDR3 end shows no conserved phenylalanine or tryptophan, and so a read error is likely.

This TCR came from a man in his thirties or forties with Graves' hyperthyroidism that later progressed to Graves' ophthalmopathy. This rearrangement joins TRBV10-3 to TRBJ1-1; maybe TRBD1 (6 bases). Material for sequencing was blood. CDR3 region: CAIRGTSDTEAFL. The CDR3 DNA reads TGTGCCATCAGAGGGACATCTGACACTGAAGCTTTCCTT.